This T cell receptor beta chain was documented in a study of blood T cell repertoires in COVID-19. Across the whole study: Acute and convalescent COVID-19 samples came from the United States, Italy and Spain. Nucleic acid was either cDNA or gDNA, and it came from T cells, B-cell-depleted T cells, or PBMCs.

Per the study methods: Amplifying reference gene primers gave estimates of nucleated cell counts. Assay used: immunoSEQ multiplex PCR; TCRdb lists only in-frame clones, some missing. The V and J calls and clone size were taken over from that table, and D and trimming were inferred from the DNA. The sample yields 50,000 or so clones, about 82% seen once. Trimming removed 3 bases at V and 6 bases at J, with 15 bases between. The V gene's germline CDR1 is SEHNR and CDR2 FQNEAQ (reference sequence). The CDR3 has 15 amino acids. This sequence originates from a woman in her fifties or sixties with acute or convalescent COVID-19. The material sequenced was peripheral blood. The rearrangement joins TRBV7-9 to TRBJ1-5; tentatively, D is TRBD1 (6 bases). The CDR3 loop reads CASSLEGGAGQPQHF. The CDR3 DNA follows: TGTGCCAGCAGCTTGGAAGGGGGGGCAGGTCAGCCCCAGCATTTT.